A selection of T cell receptor beta chains follows, all from one sample in a study of beta chain features in type 1 diabetes. Clones were read by immunoSEQ multiplex PCR, and TCRdb kept only the in-frame ones, dropping some. The repertoire holds 300,000 to 400,000 clones, 9.5% to 11% seen once, with approximately 0.016% in the top ten. The sequenced material came from naive CD4+ T cells from blood. Source of these receptors: a woman aged 25 to 39 in good health. Each CDR3 is given with its conserved first and last residue. The D gene is left open where the match is weak.

TRBJ2-1	TRBD2	TRBV30	14	CAWSRTSGSMGQFF
TRBJ2-1	-	TRBV19	13	CASSPGPNNEQFF
TRBJ2-2	-	TRBV5-8	16	CASSPYGGWGTGELFF
TRBJ1-5	TRBD1	TRBV15	16	CATSELQGAGNQPQHF
TRBJ2-7	TRBD1	TRBV4-3	13	CASSLGQGYEQYF
TRBJ1-1	-	TRBV4-3	15	CASSQDQGRRTEAFF
TRBJ2-7	TRBD2	TRBV5-6	16	CASSPSPGTSVHEQYF
TRBJ1-1	-	TRBV15	14	CATSTDNMNTEAFF
TRBJ2-3	-	TRBV7-8	14	CASSLSGSTDTQYF
TRBJ2-7	-	TRBV4-3	15	CASSQDPGNSYEQYF
TRBJ2-5	TRBD2	TRBV6-6	14	CASSYGLVQETQYF
TRBJ2-7	TRBD2	TRBV18	15	CASSLGGGSSYEQYF
TRBJ2-3	-	TRBV11-3	16	CASSLGRGSGTDTQYF
TRBJ2-1	TRBD2	TRBV28	17	CASWGLAGGPRRDEQFF
TRBJ1-2	-	TRBV30	14	CAWSAGPGLFGYTF
TRBJ2-7	TRBD2	TRBV7-9	14	CASSFGSSGYEQYF
TRBJ2-5	-	TRBV7-6	14	CASSLGGRVETQYF
TRBJ2-1	TRBD1	TRBV6-5	15	CASRHDRDPYNEQFF
TRBJ1-1	-	TRBV6-5	14	CASSYVRGDTEAFF
TRBJ1-1	TRBD1	TRBV7-9	13	CASSLQGDTEAFF
TRBJ2-7	-	TRBV18	14	CASSPLAGSYEQYF
TRBJ2-7	TRBD1	TRBV7-9	14	CASSTGTGTYEQYF
TRBJ2-5	TRBD1	TRBV7-8	13	CASSTTGGETQYF
TRBJ2-7	-	TRBV15	15	CATSRDLTGSYEQYF
TRBJ1-1	TRBD1	TRBV30	13	CAWSQGAGTEAFF
-	TRBD2	TRBV4-2	16	CASSQELAGGTYEQYF
TRBJ2-2	-	TRBV28	16	CASSAPGPLGTGELFF